This T cell receptor (beta chain) appears in the sequencing data of a study of cytomegalovirus exposure and HLA in healthy donors. About the research overall: Both the 120 validation repertoires and the 666 first-cohort repertoires used the same platform, as reported by a later analysis. Findings of the study overall: Reports showed the classifier diagnosing cytomegalovirus status with high specificity and sensitivity. According to a subsequent analysis, TCR clusters from the first cohort were inclined to appear together in the roughly 130 validation repertoires. Confirmation in vitro established that a few CMV-associated chains were specific for CMV antigens.

The CDR3 loop spans 15 amino acids. Looked up from germline, CDR1 is SSHAT and CDR2 is FNYEAQ (reference sequence). TCRdb's copy holds only in-frame clones and misses some; the assay was immunoSEQ multiplex PCR. Of about 160,000 clones in the sample, 88% were seen once. Of note for this clone: What it binds is unknown. One end of the junction does not line up with germline, which may come from a read error.

The genes are TRBV7-7 and TRBJ1-2; 7 bases line up with TRBD1. The receptor was isolated from a man between 18 and 29 years old in good health and CMV-seronegative. The source material was PBMCs. This chain's CDR3 is CASSPLDRTNYGYTF. The CDR3 DNA sequence: TGTGCTAGCAGCCCACTGGACAGGACTAACTATGGCTACACCTTC.